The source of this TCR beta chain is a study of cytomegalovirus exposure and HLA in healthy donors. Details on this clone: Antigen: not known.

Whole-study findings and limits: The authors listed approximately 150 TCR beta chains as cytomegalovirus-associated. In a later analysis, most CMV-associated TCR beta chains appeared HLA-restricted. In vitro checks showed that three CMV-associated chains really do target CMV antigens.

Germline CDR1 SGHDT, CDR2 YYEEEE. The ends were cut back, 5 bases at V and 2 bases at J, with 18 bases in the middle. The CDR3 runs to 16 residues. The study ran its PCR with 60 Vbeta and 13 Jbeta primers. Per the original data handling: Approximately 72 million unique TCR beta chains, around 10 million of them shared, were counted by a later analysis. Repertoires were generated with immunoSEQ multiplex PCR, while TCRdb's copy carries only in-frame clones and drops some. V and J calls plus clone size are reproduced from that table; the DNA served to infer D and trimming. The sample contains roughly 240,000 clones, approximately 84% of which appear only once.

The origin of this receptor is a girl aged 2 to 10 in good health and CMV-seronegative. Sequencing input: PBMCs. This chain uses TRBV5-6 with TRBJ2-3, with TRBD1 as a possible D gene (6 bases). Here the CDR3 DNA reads TGTGCCAGCAGTCAACAGGGCCTACAGCTCACAGATACGCAGTATTTT. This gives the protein CASSQQGLQLTDTQYF.